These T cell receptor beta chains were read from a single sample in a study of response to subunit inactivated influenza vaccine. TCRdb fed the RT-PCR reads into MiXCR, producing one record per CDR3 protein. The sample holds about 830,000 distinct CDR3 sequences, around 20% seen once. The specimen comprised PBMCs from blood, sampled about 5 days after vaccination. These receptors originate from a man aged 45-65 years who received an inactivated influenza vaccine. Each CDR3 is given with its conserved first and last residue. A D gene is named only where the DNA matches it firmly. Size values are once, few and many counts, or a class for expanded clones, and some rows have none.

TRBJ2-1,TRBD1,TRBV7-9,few,TGTGCCAGCAGCTTAGCGGACAGGGGGATGTACAATGAGCAGTTCTTC,CASSLADRGMYNEQFF
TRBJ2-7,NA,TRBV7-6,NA,TGTGCCAGCAGCTTAGCGGGGGGCGGGAGAGCCTACGAGCAGTACTTC,CASSLAGGGRAYEQYF
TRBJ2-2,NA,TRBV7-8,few,TGTGCCAGCCTTGAGCCCGGACTATACACCGGGGAGCTGTTTTTT,CASLEPGLYTGELFF
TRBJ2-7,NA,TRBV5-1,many,TGCGCCAGCAGCCGAGACCGGGACGAGCAGTACTTC,CASSRDRDEQYF
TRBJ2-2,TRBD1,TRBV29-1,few,TGCAGCGTTGTGGACAGGTCGAACACCGGGGAGCTGTTTTTT,CSVVDRSNTGELFF
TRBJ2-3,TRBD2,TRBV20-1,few,TGCAGTGCTAGAAGGTTCGGGAGGGTAAGGACAGATACGCAGTATTTT,CSARRFGRVRTDTQYF
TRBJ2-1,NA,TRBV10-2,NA,TGCGCCAGCAGGGGGGTAGTCAGAATCGATGAGCAGTTCTTC,CASRGVVRIDEQFF
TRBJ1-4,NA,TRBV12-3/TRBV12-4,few,TGTGCCAGCAGAGCCGATCCAGTTGAAAAACTGTTTTTT,CASRADPVEKLFF
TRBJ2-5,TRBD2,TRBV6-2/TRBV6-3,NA,TGTGCCAGCAGTCACCTACTCAGGACTAGCTTGTTGGAGACCCAGTACTTC,CASSHLLRTSLLETQYF
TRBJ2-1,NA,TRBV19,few,TGTGCCAGTAGTATAACAGCCTACAATGAGCAGTTCTTC,CASSITAYNEQFF
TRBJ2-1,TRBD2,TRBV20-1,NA,TGCAGTGCTCTCTCTTCTCTAGCGGGGGGGCCGAATGAGCAGTTCTTC,CSALSSLAGGPNEQFF
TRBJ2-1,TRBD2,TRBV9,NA,TGTGCCAGCGGCTCCGGGACTAGCGGGAGAGGTTCCTACAATGAGCAGTTCTTC,CASGSGTSGRGSYNEQFF
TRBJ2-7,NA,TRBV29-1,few,TGCAGCGTTGAGTTAGGGAGCTCCTACGAGCAGTACTTC,CSVELGSSYEQYF
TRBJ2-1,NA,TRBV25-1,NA,TGTGCCACCCTTAGGTCTTTCGAGCAGTTCTTC,CATLRSFEQFF
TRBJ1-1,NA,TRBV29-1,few,TGCAGCGTTGAAGACACACGGAACACTGAAGCTTTCTTT,CSVEDTRNTEAFF
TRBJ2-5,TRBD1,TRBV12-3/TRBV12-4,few,TGTGCCAGCAGTTTAGCCAGGGGGCGAGTGGAGACCCAGTACTTC,CASSLARGRVETQYF
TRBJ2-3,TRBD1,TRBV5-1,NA,TGCGCCAGCAGGACAGGGGCTAGCACAGATACGCAGTATTTT,CASRTGASTDTQYF
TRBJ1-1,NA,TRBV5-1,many,TGCGCCAGCAGCTTGGAACAGGCGGCGAACACTGAAGCTTTCTTT,CASSLEQAANTEAFF
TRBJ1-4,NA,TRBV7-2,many,TGTGCCAGCAGCCCCCTATCGGGGGTTAATGAAAAACTGTTTTTT,CASSPLSGVNEKLFF
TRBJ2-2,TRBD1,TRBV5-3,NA,TGTGCCATGGGCCCTGGGACAGGGAGGGCTGGGGAGCTGTTTTTT,CAMGPGTGRAGELFF
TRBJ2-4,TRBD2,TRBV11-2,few,TGTGCCAGCAGCTCCCTTTTAGGGGAGGGGAACTTC,CASSSLLGEGNF
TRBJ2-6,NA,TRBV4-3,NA,TGCGCCAGCAGCCAAGATACCCACTCTGGGGCCAACGTCCTGACTTTC,CASSQDTHSGANVLTF
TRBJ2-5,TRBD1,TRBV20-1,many,TGCAGTGCTGGGGACAGTGAGACCCAGTACTTC,CSAGDSETQYF
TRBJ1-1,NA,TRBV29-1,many,TGCAGCGTTGATGGCTTGGAGGTCACTGAAGCTTTCTTT,CSVDGLEVTEAFF
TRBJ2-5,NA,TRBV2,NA,TGTGCCAGCAGTGAAATTTCGCGAGAGACCCAGTACTTC,CASSEISRETQYF
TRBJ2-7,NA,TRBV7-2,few,TGTGCCAGCAGCTTAGCGAGGGTCCACGAGCAGTACTTC,CASSLARVHEQYF
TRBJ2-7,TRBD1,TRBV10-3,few,TGTGCCATCTCCCGGGACAGGGTGTACGAGCAGTACTTC,CAISRDRVYEQYF
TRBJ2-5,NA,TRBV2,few,TGTGCCAGCAGCGTGATAAAAGAGACCCAGTACTTC,CASSVIKETQYF
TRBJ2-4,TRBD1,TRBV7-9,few,TGTGCCAGCAGCTTAGGAGGACCAGGGACAGGGAAAAACATTCAGTACTTC,CASSLGGPGTGKNIQYF
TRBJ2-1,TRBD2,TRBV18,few,TGTGCCAGCTCACCACCGATTGGGAGGGCGACCTACAATGAGCAGTTCTTC,CASSPPIGRATYNEQFF
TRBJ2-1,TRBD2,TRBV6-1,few,TGTGCCAGCAGGACTAGCGGGGGATTCAATGAGCAGTTCTTC,CASRTSGGFNEQFF
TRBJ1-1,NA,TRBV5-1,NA,TGCGCCAGCAGCTTGCGCTACATGGGCATGAACACTGAAGCTTTCTTT,CASSLRYMGMNTEAFF
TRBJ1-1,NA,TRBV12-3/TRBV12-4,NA,TGTGCCAGCAGTCCTTGGCGGGGTTCGGAAGCTTTCTTT,CASSPWRGSEAFF